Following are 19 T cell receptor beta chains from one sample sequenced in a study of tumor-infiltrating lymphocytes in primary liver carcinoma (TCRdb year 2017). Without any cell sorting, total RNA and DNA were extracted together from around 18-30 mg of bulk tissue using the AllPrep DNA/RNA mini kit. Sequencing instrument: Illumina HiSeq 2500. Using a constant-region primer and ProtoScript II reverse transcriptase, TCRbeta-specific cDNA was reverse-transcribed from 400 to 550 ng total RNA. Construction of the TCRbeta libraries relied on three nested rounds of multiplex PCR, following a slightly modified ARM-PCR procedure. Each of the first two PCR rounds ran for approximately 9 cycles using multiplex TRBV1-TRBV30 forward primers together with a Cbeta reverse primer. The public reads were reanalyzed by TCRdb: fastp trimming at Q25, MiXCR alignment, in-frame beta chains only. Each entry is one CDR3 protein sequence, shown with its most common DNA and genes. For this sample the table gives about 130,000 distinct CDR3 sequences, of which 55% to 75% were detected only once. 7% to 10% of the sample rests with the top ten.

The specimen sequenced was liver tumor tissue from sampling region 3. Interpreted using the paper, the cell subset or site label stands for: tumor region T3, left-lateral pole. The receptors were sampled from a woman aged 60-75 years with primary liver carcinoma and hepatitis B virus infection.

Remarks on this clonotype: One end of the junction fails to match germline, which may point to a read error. CDR3 nucleotides: TGTGCCAGCGGCTTAACTTCTGGGTCTGCGGGAGGAGGTAATGAGCAGTCCTTC. Its protein is CASGLTSGSAGGGNEQSF. The chain carries TRBV11-2 and TRBJ2-1, with 8 bases that match TRBD2. CDR1 is SGHAT and CDR2 is FQNNGV in the germline V gene. CDR3 size: 18 residues.

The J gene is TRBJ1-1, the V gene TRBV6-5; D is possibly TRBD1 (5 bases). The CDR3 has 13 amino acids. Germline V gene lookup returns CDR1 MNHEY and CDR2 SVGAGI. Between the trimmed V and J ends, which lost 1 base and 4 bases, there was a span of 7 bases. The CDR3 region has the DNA TGTGCCAGCAGTTACTTGGGGACCACTGAAGCTTTCTTT. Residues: CASSYLGTTEAFF.

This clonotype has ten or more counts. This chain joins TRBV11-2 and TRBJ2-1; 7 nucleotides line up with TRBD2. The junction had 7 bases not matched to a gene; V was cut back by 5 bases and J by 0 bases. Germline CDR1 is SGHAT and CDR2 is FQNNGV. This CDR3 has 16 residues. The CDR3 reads CASSESRGSSYNEQFF. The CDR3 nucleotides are TGTGCCAGCAGCGAATCGCGGGGGAGCTCCTACAATGAGCAGTTCTTC.

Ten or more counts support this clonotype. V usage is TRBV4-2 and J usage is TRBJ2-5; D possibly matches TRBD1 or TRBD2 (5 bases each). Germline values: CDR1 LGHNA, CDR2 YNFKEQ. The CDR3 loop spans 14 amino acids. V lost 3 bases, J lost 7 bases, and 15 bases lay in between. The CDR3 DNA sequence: TGTGCCAGCAGCCAGACCCGGGATCAGGGGACCCAGTACTTC. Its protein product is CASSQTRDQGTQYF.

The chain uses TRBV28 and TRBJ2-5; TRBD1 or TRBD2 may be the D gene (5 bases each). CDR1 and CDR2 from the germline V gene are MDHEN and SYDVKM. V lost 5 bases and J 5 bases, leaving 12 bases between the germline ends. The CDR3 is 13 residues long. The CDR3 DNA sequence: TGTGCCAGCAGTGCTCTGGGGGTGGAGACCCAGTACTTC. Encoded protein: CASSALGVETQYF.

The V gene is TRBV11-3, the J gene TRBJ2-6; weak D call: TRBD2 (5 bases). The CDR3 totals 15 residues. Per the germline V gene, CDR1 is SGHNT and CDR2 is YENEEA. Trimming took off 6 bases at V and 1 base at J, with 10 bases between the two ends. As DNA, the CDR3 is TGTGCCAGCAGGCGGTCGGGGTCTGGGGCCAACGTCCTGACTTTC. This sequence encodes CASRRSGSGANVLTF.

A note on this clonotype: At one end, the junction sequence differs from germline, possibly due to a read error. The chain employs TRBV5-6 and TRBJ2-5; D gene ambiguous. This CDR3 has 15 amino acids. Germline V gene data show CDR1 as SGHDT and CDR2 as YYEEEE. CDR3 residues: CASSLYTMGLETQYF. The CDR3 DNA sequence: TGTGCCAGCAGCTTGTATACGATGGGGTTGGAGACTCAGTACTTC.

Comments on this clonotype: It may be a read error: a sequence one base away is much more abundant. The CDR3 bases are TGTGCCAGCAGCTTGGATTTCTTGACTGAGCAGTTCTTC. Its translation is CASSLDFLTEQFF. The genes are TRBV5-4 and TRBJ2-1; D is unresolved. The CDR3 totals 13 residues. V dropped 0 bases and J dropped 9 bases, with 10 bases sitting between them. The germline V gene encodes CDR1 SGHNT and CDR2 YYREEE (reference sequence).

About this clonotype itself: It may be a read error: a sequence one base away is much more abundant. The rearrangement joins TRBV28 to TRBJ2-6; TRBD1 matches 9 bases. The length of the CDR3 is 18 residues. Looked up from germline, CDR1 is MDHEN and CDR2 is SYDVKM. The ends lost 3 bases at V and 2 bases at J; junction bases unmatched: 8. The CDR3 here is CASSFAVQGATGANVLTF. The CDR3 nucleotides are TGTGCCAGCAGTTTTGCGGTACAGGGGGCAACTGGGGCCAACGTCCTGACTTTC.

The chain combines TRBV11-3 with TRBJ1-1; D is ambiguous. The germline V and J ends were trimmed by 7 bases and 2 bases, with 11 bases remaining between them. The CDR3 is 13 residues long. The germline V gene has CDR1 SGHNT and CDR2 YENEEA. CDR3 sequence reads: CASNRHGNTEAFF. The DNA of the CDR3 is TGTGCCAGCAACCGACATGGAAACACTGAAGCTTTCTTT.

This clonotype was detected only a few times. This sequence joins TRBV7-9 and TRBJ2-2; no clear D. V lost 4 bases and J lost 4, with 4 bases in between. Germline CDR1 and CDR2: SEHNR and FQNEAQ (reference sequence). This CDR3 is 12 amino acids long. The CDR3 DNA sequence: TGTGCCAGCAGCTATGTCACCGGGGAGCTGTTTTTT. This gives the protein CASSYVTGELFF.

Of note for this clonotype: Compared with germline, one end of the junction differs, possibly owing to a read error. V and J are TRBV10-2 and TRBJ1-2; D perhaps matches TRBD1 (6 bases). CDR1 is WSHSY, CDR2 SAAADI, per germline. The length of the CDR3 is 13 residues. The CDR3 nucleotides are TGCGCCAGGAGTCCCTGGGGGGCGGAAGGCTACACATTC. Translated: CARSPWGAEGYTF.

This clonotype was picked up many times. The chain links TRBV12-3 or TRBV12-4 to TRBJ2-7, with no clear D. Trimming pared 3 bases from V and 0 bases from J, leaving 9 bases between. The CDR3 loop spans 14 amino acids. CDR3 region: CASSFGDHSYEQYF. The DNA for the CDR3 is TGTGCCAGCAGTTTTGGCGACCACTCCTACGAGCAGTACTTC.

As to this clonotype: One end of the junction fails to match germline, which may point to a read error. CDR3 amino acids: CASSSLGQGPYYGYTF. The CDR3 DNA reads as TGTGCCAGTAGTTCACTCGGACAGGGGCCCTATTATGGCTACACCTTC. The V and J genes are TRBV28 and TRBJ1-2, with TRBD1 matching over 9 bases. From germline, CDR1 is MDHEN and CDR2 SYDVKM. The CDR3 contains 16 residues.

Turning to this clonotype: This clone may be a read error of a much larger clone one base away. CDR3 DNA: TGTGCCGGGGAAACAGACCCCTACGAGCAGCACTTC. This codes for CAGETDPYEQHF. This sequence joins TRBV5-8 and TRBJ2-7; D gene ambiguous. The CDR3 has 12 residues. Per the germline V gene, CDR1 is SGHTS and CDR2 is YDEGEE. Based on the CDR3 plus reference TRBV5-8 and TRBJ2-7, the full variable domain is EAGVTQSPTHLIKTRGQQATLRCSPISGHTSVYWYQQALGLGLQFLLWYDEGEERNRGNFPPRFSGRQFPNYSSELNVNALELEDSALYLCAGETDPYEQHFGPGTRLTVT.

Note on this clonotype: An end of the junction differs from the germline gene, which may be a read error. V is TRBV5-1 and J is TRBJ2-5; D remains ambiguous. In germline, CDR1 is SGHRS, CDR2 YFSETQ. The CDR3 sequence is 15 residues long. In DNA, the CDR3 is TGCGTCAGCAGCTTGGGATCAGGAGCCCGAGAGACCCAGTACTTC. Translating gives CVSSLGSGARETQYF.

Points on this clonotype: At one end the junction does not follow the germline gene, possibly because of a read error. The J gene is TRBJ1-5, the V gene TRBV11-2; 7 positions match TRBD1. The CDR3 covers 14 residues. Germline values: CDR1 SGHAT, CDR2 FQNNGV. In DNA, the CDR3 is TGTGCCATCAGCCCGACAGGGTATGATCAGCCCCAGCATTTT. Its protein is CAISPTGYDQPQHF.

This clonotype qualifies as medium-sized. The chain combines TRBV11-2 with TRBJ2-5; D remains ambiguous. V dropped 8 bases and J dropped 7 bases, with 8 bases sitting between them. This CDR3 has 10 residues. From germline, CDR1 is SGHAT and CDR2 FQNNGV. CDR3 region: CASGTRTQYF. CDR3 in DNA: TGTGCCAGCGGAACTCGGACCCAGTACTTC. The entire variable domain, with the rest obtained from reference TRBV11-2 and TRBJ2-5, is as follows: EAGVAQSPRYKIIEKRQSVAFWCNPISGHATLYWYQQILGQGPKLLIQFQNNGVVDDSQLPKDRFSAERLKGVDSTLKIQPAKLEDSAVYLCASGTRTQYFGPGTRLLVL.

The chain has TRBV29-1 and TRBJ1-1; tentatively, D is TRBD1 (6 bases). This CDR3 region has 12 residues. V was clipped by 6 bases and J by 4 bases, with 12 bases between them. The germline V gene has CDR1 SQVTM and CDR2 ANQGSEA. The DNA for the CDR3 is TGCAGCGTGGGGGCCCAGAGCACTGAAGCTTTCTTT. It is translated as CSVGAQSTEAFF.